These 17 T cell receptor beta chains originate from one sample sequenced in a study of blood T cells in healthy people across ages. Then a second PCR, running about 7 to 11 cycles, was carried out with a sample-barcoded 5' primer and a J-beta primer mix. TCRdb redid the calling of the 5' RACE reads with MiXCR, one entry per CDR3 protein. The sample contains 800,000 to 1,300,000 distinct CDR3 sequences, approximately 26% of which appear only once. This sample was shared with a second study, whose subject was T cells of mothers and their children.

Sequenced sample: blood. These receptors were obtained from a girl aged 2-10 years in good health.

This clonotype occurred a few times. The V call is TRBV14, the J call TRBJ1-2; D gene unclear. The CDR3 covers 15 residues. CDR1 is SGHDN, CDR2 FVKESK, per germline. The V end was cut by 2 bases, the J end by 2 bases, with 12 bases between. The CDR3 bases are TGTGCCAGCAGCCAATACAATTCAGTCAACTATGGCTACACCTTC. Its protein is CASSQYNSVNYGYTF.

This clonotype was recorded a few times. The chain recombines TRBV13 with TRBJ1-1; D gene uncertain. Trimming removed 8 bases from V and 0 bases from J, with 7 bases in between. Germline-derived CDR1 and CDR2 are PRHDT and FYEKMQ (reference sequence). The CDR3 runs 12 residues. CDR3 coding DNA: TGTGCCAGCGGGAACGTGAACACTGAAGCTTTCTTT. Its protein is CASGNVNTEAFF.

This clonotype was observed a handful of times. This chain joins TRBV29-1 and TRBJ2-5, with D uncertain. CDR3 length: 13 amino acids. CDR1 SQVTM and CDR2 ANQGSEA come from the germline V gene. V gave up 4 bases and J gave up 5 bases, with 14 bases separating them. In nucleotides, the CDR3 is TGCAGCGTTGTTGGGTGGGTCGGTGAGACCCAGTACTTC. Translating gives CSVVGWVGETQYF.

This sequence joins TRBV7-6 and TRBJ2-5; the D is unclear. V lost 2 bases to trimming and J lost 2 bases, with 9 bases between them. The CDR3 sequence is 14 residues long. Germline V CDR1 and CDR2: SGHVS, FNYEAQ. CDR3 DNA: TGTGCCAGCAGCTTAATTTCTAAACAAGAGACCCAGTACTTC. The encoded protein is CASSLISKQETQYF.

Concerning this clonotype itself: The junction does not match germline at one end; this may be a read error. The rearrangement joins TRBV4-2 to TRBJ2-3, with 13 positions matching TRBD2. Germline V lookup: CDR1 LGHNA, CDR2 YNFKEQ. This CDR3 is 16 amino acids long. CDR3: CASSHTSGGAADTQYF. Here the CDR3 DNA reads TGTGCCAGCAGCCACACTAGCGGGGGGGCCGCGGATACGCAGTACTTT.

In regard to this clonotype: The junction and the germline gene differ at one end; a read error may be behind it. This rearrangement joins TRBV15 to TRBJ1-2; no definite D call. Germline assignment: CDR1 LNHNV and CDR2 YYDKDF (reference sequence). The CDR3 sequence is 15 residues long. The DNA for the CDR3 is TGTGCCACCGGCAGACCCCTGGAACAGCCCTATGGCTACACCTTC. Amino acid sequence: CATGRPLEQPYGYTF.

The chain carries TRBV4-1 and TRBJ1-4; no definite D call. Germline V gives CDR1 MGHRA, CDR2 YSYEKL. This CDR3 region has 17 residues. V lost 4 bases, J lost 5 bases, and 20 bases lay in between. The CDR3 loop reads CASSPHSSQAPNEKLFF. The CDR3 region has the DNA TGCGCCAGCAGCCCACACTCTTCCCAGGCACCGAATGAAAAACTGTTTTTT.

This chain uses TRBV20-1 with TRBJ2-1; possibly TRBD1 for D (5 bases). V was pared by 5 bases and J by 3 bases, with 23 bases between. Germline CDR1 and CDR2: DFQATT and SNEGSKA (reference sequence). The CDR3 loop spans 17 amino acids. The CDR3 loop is CSAPRGFPGSSYNEQFF. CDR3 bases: TGCAGTGCTCCAAGGGGATTTCCGGGTAGCAGCTACAATGAGCAGTTCTTC.

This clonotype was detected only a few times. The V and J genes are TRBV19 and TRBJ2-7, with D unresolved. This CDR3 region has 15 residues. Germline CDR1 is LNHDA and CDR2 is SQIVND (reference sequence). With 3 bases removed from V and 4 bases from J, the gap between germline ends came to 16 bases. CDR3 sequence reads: CASSILYGLKYEQYF. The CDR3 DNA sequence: TGTGCCAGTAGTATTTTGTATGGGCTAAAATACGAGCAGTACTTC.

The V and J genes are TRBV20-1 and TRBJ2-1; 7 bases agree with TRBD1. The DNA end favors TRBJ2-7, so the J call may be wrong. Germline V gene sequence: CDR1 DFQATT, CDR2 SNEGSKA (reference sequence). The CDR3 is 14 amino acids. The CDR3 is CSADPGQSYYEQYF. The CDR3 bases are TGCAGTGCTGACCCGGGACAGAGCTACTACGAGCAGTACTTC.

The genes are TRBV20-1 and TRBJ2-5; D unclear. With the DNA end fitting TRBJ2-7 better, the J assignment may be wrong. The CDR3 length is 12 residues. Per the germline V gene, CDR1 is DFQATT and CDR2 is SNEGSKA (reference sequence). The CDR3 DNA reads TGCAGTGCCATAGACAAGTACTACGAGCAGTACTTC. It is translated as CSAIDKYYEQYF.

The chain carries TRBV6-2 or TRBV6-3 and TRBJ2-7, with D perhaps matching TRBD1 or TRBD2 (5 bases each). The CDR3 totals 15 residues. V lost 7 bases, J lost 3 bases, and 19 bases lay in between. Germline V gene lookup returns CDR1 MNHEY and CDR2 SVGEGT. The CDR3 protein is CASTQLATGRYEQYF. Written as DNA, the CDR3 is TGTGCCAGCACCCAATTAGCAACGGGACGCTACGAGCAGTACTTC.

CDR3 sequence reads: CASSKRTSGGCEQYF. Written as DNA, the CDR3 is TGTGCCAGCAGCAAAAGGACTAGCGGGGGGTGCGAGCAGTACTTC. The chain employs TRBV21-1 and TRBJ2-7; the table's TRBD2 call for D was not verified on the DNA. TRBV21-1 is classified as a pseudogene. The length of the CDR3 is 15 residues.

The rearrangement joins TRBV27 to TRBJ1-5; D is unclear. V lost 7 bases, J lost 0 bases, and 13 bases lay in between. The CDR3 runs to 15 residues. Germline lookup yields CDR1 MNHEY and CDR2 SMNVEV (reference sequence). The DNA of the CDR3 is TGTGCCAGCACCCTGACGGCAGATAGCAATCAGCCCCAGCATTTT. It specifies CASTLTADSNQPQHF.

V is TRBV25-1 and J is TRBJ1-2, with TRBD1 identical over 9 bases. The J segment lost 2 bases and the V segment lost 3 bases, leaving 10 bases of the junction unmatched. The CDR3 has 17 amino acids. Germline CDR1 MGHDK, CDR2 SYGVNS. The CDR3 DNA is TGTGCCAGCAGTGACCGTCCGGGACAGGGTAGGAACTATGGCTACACCTTC. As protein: CASSDRPGQGRNYGYTF.

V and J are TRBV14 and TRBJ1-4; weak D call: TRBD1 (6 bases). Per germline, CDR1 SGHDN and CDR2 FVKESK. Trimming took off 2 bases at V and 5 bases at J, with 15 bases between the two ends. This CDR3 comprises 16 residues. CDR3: CASSQSPGTPNEKLFF. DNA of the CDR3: TGTGCCAGCAGCCAATCCCCCGGGACACCAAATGAAAAACTGTTTTTT. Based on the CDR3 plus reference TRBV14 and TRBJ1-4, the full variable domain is EAGVTQFPSHSVIEKGQTVTLRCDPISGHDNLYWYRRVMGKEIKFLLHFVKESKQDESGMPNNRFLAERTGGTYSTLKVQPAELEDSGVYFCASSQSPGTPNEKLFFGSGTQLSVL.

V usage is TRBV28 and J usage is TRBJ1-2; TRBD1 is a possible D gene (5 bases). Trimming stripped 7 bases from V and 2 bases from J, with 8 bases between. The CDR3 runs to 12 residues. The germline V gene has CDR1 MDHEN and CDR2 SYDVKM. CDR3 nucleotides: TGTGCCAGCAAGGGGCGAAACTATGGCTACACCTTC. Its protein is CASKGRNYGYTF.